Below are 12 T cell receptor beta chains sequenced from a single sample in a study of radiotherapy plus CTLA-4 blockade in lung cancer. Assay: immunoSEQ multiplex PCR; the TCRdb copy retains only in-frame clones and omits some. The table includes some 66,000 clones, approximately 82% detected once. Specimen: peripheral blood, collected from a patient treated with radiotherapy plus ipilimumab. Receptors were obtained from a human donor with non-small cell lung cancer who had a partial response to radiotherapy plus ipilimumab.

The J gene is TRBJ2-7, the V gene TRBV28; TRBD1 might be the D (5 bases). The germline V gene has CDR1 MDHEN and CDR2 SYDVKM. This CDR3 spans 13 amino acids. Trimming pared 7 bases from V and 3 bases from J, leaving 13 bases between. CDR3 amino acids: CASTRNRYYEQYF. CDR3 nucleotide sequence: TGTGCCAGCACCCGGAACAGGTACTACGAGCAGTACTTC.

This rearrangement joins TRBV5-6 to TRBJ2-7, with TRBD1 matching 10 bases. V was clipped by 4 bases and J by 4 bases; unmatched bases: 5. The CDR3 covers 14 residues. Germline V gene lookup returns CDR1 SGHDT and CDR2 YYEEEE. The DNA for the CDR3 is TGTGCCAGCAGCGATGGGGACAGGGGTTACGAGCAGTACTTC. Amino acid sequence: CASSDGDRGYEQYF.

CDR3 DNA: TGTGCCATCGCCTTTCCTAGCGGGAGTATCTACAATGAGCAGTTCTTC. Amino acid sequence: CAIAFPSGSIYNEQFF. V usage is TRBV10-3 and J usage is TRBJ2-1, with 10 bases lining up with TRBD2. J lost 3 bases, V lost 8 bases, and 10 bases had no gene match. The CDR3 spans 16 residues. CDR1 and CDR2 (germline): ENHRY, SYGVKD.

J is TRBJ2-2 and V is TRBV5-1; 8 positions agree with TRBD2. Germline V gene lookup returns CDR1 SGHRS and CDR2 YFSETQ. The CDR3 is made up of 14 amino acids. V lost 4 bases, J lost 4 bases, and 3 bases stayed unmatched. CDR3 nucleotides: TGCGCCAGCAGCCCCCGGGGGGGCACCGGGGAGCTGTTTTTT. This codes for CASSPRGGTGELFF.

This chain uses TRBV7-9 with TRBJ1-2; 7 positions match TRBD1. The V segment lost 5 bases and the J segment 2 bases; nucleotides outside the gene matches: 8. CDR1 and CDR2 (germline): SEHNR, FQNEAQ (reference sequence). The CDR3 spans 15 residues. CDR3: CASSNRDRANYGYTF. The CDR3 region has the DNA TGTGCCAGCAGCAACCGGGACAGAGCGAACTATGGCTACACCTTC.

This clone turned up a few times. The V and J genes are TRBV28 and TRBJ2-6; no clear D. From germline, CDR1 is MDHEN and CDR2 SYDVKM. V was clipped by 3 bases and J by 0 bases, with 12 bases between them. This CDR3 region has 17 residues. CDR3: CASSLRRSLSGANVLTF. The DNA of the CDR3 is TGTGCCAGCAGTTTGCGCAGGTCTCTCTCTGGGGCCAACGTCCTGACTTTC.

This chain uses TRBV29-1 with TRBJ2-1, with D possibly TRBD2 on 5 matching bases. Trimming pared 0 bases from V and 0 bases from J, leaving 6 bases between. Germline CDR1 reads SQVTM; CDR2 reads ANQGSEA. The length of the CDR3 is 14 residues. CDR3 bases: TGCAGCGTTGAAGACAGCGGCTCCTACAATGAGCAGTTCTTC. Protein product: CSVEDSGSYNEQFF.

The sample holds a few counts of this clone. The chain employs TRBV5-4 and TRBJ2-5, with D maybe TRBD2 (5 bases). CDR1 and CDR2 from the germline V gene are SGHNT and YYREEE (reference sequence). V was cut by 3 bases and J by 3 bases, with 12 bases left in between. This CDR3 is built from 14 residues. CDR3 DNA: TGTGCCAGCAGCTCCGCCGGGAAAAAAGAGACCCAGTACTTC. As protein: CASSSAGKKETQYF.

The sample holds a few counts of this clone. The chain couples TRBV5-1 to TRBJ2-7, with no clear D. This CDR3 has 13 amino acids. V was clipped by 0 bases and J by 5 bases, with 9 bases between them. Germline CDR1 SGHRS, CDR2 YFSETQ. The CDR3 protein is CASSLVADNEQYF. In nucleotides, the CDR3 is TGCGCCAGCAGCTTGGTTGCCGACAACGAGCAGTACTTC.

The chain is built from TRBV5-1 and TRBJ2-2, with 10 bases lining up with TRBD2. CDR1 is SGHRS, CDR2 YFSETQ, per germline. CDR3 length: 16 residues. V shed 0 bases, J shed 5 bases, and the junction held 4 bases outside the gene matches. CDR3 amino acids: CASSLGLAGETGELFF. DNA of the CDR3: TGCGCCAGCAGCTTGGGCCTAGCGGGAGAGACCGGGGAGCTGTTTTTT.

About this clone itself: In the same sample, other DNA sequences code for this CDR3. The rearrangement joins TRBV29-1 to TRBJ2-5; TRBD1 aligns across 8 bases. There are 12 residues in the CDR3. Looked up from germline, CDR1 is SQVTM and CDR2 is ANQGSEA. With V trimmed by 4 bases and J by 3 bases, 1 base remained unmatched. CDR3 loop: CSVAGGEETQYF. The CDR3 DNA reads TGCAGCGTTGCAGGGGGCGAAGAGACCCAGTACTTC.

This clone was picked up one time. The gene calls are TRBV6-1 and TRBJ1-5; possibly TRBD1 for D (6 bases). CDR1 and CDR2 from the germline V gene are MNHNS and SASEGT. CDR3 size: 13 residues. V lost 6 bases to trimming and J lost 4 bases, with 10 bases between them. CDR3 sequence: CASRGTPNQPQHF. CDR3 bases: TGTGCCAGCAGAGGGACACCAAATCAGCCCCAGCATTTT.